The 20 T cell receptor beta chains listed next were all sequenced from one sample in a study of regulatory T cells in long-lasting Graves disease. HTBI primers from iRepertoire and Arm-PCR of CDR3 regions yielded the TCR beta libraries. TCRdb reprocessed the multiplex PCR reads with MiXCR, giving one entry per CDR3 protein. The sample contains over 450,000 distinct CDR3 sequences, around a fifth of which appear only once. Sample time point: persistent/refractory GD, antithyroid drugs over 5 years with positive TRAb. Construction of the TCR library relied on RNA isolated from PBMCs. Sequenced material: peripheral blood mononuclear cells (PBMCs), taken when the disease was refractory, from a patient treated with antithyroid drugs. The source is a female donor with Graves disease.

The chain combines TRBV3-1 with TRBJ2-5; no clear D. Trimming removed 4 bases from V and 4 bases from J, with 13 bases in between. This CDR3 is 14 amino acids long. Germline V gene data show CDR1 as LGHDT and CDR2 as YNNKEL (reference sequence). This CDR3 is CASSLTGESETQYF. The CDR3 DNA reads TGTGCCAGCAGCCTTACGGGCGAGTCAGAGACCCAGTACTTC.

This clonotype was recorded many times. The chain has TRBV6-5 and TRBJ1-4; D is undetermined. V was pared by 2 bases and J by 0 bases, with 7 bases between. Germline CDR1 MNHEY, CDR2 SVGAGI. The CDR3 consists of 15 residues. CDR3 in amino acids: CASSYRPTTNEKLFF. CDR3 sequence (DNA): TGTGCCAGCAGTTACCGTCCGACAACTAATGAAAAACTGTTTTTT.

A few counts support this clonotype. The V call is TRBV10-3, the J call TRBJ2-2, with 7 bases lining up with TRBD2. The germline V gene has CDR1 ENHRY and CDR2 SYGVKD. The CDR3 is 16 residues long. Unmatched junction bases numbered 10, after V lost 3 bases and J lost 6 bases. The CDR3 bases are TGTGCCATCAGTGAAGTGGCTAGCGGAGGGCCCGGGGAGCTGTTTTTT. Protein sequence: CAISEVASGGPGELFF.

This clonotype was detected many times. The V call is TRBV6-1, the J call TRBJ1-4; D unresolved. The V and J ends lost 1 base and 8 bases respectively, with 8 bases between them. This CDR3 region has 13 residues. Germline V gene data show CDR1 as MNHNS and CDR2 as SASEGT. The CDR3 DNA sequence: TGTGCCAGCAGTGAAGTGGTCTACGAAAAACTGTTTTTT. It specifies CASSEVVYEKLFF.

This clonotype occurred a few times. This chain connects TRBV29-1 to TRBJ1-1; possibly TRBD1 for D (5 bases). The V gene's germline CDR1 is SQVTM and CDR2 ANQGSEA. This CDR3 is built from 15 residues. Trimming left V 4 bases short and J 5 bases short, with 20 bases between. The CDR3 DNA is TGCAGCGTTGTTGTGCTACGGGGGAAGGAAACTGAAGCTTTCTTT. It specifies CSVVVLRGKETEAFF.

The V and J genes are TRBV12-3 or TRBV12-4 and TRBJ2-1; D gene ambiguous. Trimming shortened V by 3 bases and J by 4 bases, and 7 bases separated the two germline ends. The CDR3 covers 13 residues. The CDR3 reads CASSFGPYNEQFF. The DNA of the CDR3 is TGTGCCAGCAGTTTCGGGCCATACAATGAGCAGTTCTTC.

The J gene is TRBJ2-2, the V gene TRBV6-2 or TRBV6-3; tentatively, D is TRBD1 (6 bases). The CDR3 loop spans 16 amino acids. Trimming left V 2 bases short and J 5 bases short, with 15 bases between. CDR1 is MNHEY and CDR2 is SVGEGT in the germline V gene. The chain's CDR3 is CASSYRQVVTTGELFF. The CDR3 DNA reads TGTGCCAGCAGTTACAGACAGGTGGTAACTACCGGGGAGCTGTTTTTT.

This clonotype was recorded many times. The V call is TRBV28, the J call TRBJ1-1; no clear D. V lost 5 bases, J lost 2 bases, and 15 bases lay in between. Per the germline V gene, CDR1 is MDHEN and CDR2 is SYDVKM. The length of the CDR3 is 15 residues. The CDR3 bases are TGTGCCAGCAGTCCCCGCATGGAGAGAAACACTGAAGCTTTCTTT. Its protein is CASSPRMERNTEAFF.

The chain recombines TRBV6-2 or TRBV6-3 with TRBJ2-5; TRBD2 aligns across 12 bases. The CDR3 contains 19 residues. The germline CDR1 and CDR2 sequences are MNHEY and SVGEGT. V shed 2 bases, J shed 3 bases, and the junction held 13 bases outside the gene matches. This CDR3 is CASSYPRLAGDLNKETQYF. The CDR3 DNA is TGTGCCAGCAGTTACCCCAGACTAGCGGGGGACCTGAACAAAGAGACCCAGTACTTC.

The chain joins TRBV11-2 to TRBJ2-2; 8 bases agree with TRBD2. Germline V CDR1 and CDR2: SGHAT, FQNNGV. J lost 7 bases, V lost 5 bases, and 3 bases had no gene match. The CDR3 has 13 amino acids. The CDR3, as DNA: TGTGCCAGCAGCGTGACTAGCGTCGGGGAGCTGTTTTTT. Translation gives CASSVTSVGELFF. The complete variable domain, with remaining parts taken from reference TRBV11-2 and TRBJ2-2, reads EAGVAQSPRYKIIEKRQSVAFWCNPISGHATLYWYQQILGQGPKLLIQFQNNGVVDDSQLPKDRFSAERLKGVDSTLKIQPAKLEDSAVYLCASSVTSVGELFFGEGSRLTVL.

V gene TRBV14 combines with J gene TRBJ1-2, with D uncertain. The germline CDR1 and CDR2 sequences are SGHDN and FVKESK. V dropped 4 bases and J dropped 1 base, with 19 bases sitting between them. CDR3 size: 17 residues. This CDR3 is CASSPSALYQLNYGYTF. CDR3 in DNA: TGTGCCAGCAGCCCGAGTGCCTTATACCAACTTAACTATGGCTACACCTTC. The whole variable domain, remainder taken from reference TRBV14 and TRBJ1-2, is EAGVTQFPSHSVIEKGQTVTLRCDPISGHDNLYWYRRVMGKEIKFLLHFVKESKQDESGMPNNRFLAERTGGTYSTLKVQPAELEDSGVYFCASSPSALYQLNYGYTFGSGTRLTVV.

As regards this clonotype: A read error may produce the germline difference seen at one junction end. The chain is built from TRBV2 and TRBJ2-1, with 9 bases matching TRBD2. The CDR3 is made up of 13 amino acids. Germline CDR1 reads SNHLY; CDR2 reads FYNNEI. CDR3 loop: CASSETVGGRANF. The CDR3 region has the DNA TGTGCCAGCAGTGAAACAGTGGGCGGGAGGGCTAACTTC. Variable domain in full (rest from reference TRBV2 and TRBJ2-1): EPEVTQTPSHQVTQMGQEVILRCVPISNHLYFYWYRQILGQKVEFLVSFYNNEISEKSEIFDDQFSVERPDGSNFTLKIRSTKLEDSAMYFCASSETVGGRANFGPGTRLTVL.

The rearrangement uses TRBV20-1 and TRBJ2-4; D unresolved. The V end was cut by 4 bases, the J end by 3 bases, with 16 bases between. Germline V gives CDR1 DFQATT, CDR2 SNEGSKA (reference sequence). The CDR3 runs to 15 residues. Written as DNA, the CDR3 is TGCAGTGCTACAAAGGACCCCGCAGGCAAAAACATTCAGTACTTC. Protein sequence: CSATKDPAGKNIQYF.

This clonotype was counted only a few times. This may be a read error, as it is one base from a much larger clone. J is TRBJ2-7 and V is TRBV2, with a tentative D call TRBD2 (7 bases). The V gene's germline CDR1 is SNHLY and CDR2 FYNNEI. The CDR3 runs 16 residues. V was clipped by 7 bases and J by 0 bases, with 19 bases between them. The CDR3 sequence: CASKGGGRRGSYEQYF. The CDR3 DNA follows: TGTGCCAGCAAGGGCGGGGGCCGCAGAGGCTCCTACGAGCAGTACTTC. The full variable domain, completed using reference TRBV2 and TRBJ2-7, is EPEVTQTPSHQVTQMGQEVILRCVPISNHLYFYWYRQILGQKVEFLVSFYNNEISEKSEIFDDQFSVERPDGSNFTLKIRSTKLEDSAMYFCASKGGGRRGSYEQYFGPGTRLTVT.

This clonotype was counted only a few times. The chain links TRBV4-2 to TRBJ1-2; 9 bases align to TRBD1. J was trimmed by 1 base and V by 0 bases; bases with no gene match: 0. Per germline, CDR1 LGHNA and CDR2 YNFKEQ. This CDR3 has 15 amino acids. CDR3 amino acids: CASSQEGQGNYGYTF. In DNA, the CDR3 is TGTGCCAGCAGCCAAGAGGGACAGGGTAACTATGGCTACACCTTC.

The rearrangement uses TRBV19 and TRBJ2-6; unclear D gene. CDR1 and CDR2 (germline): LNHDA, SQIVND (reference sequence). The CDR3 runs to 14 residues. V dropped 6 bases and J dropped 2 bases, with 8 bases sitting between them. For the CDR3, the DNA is TGTGCCAGTAGCTCCTCCCCTGGGGCCAACGTCCTGACTTTC. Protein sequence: CASSSSPGANVLTF.

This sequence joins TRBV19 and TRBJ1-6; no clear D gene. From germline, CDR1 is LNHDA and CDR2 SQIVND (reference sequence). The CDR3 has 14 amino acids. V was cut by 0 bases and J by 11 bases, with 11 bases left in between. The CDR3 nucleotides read TGTGCCAGTAGTATAGAACCGTGGGGTCCACCCCTCCACTTT. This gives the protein CASSIEPWGPPLHF. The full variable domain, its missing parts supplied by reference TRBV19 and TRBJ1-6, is DGGITQSPKYLFRKEGQNVTLSCEQNLNHDAMYWYRQDPGQGLRLIYYSQIVNDFQKGDIAEGYSVSREKKESFPLTVTSAQKNPTAFYLCASSIEPWGPPLHFGNGTRLTVT.

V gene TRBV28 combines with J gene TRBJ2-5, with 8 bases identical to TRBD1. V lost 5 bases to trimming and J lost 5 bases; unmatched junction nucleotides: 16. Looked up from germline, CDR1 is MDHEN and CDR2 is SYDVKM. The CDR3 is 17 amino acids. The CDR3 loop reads CASSLDPSRGLWETQYF. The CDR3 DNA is TGTGCCAGCAGTCTCGACCCCAGCAGGGGGCTCTGGGAGACCCAGTACTTC.

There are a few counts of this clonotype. The CDR3 sequence is CASSSAFGDDEQYF. The CDR3 DNA sequence: TGCGCCAGCAGCAGCGCTTTCGGGGATGACGAGCAGTACTTC. The chain has TRBV5-1 and TRBJ2-7; TRBD2 is a possible D gene (5 bases). The V end lost 4 bases, the J end lost 5 bases, and 16 bases lay between the germline ends. This CDR3 has 14 residues. Germline CDR1 SGHRS, CDR2 YFSETQ.

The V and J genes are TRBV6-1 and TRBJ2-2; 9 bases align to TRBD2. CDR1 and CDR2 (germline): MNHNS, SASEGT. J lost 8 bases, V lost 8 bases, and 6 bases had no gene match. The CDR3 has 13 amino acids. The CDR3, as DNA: TGTGCCAGCGGGATAGCGGGGGCTGGGGAGCTGTTTTTT. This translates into CASGIAGAGELFF.